The clone carrying this T cell receptor beta chain was counted a single time. TCRdb reprocessed the 5' RACE reads via MiXCR and lists one record per CDR3 protein. This table holds 350,000 to 500,000 distinct CDR3 sequences, 20% to 30% found once. This CDR3 is built from 13 residues. Trimming stripped 4 bases from V and 6 bases from J, with 10 bases between. CDR1 and CDR2 (germline): MGHRA, YSYEKL. This entry comes from a study of T-cell memory formation after mild COVID-19. V is TRBV4-1 and J is TRBJ2-1; D call uncertain. This clonotype was obtained from an adult woman who had mild COVID-19 (a few samples of this study predate the infection). Cell type and time point are not known. The sequenced material came from PBMCs or a T cell subset sorted from them (not recorded which). CDR3 DNA: TGCGCCAGCAGCCGGGAACCCGTCAATGAGCAGTTCTTC. This codes for CASSREPVNEQFF.